Here is one TCR beta chain with its context. This clonotype was counted a few times. This clone's antigen is unknown. Base qualities were left out, and no much larger clone turns up one base away. These data originate in a study of T cells in Graves' hyperthyroidism and ophthalmopathy (dated by TCRdb to between 2019 and 2020). For the study in its entirety: Peripheral blood was collected at initial diagnosis, before any treatment. To identify TCR V-J signatures that set the groups apart, the researchers used a discovery cohort of about a hundred patients, made up of around 42 with Graves' ophthalmopathy and around 58 with stable Graves' hyperthyroidism. An independent validation cohort of some 18 hyperthyroidism patients and some 15 patients who later progressed to ophthalmopathy tested prospective prediction of ophthalmopathy. The 100 discovery patients were randomly split 7:3 into training and test sets. The study also compared thyroid tissue and blood T-cell repertoires from roughly six Graves' hyperthyroidism patients. After blood sampling, hyperthyroidism patients were treated with methimazole at a starting dose of 30 mg daily, and ophthalmopathy patients were treated with high-dose intravenous methylprednisolone. TCR Vbeta CDR3 sequencing of fewer than 150 peripheral blood samples (roughly 43 ophthalmopathy, 75 hyperthyroidism and approximately 17 progressor patients) is reported in the paper.

Spanning cysteine to phenylalanine, the CDR3 consists of 14 amino acids. The DNA shown is the 42-base CDR3, in frame from base 1. CDR1 and CDR2 were assigned from the germline V gene as SGHVS and FQNEAQ. At the junction V is shortened by 2 bases and J by 6 bases, with 13 bases in between. Ophthalmopathy patients had moderately to severely active disease, with a Clinical Activity Score of 3 or more, a NOSPECS grade of 4 or more, and a disease duration of less than 3 months. Any patient with an uncontrolled infection, another autoimmune disease, pregnancy or lactation was excluded. Diagnoses relied on clinical symptoms, serum thyroxine and TRAb, thyroid ultrasound and orbital computed tomography. PBMCs were separated from under 11 ml of fresh peripheral blood using Ficoll-Paque density gradient centrifugation. Trizol reagent was used to extract total RNA, and RNA quality was then checked on an Agilent 2100 Bioanalyzer.

Study-wide conclusions, independent of this receptor: In validation, the model predicted progression to ophthalmopathy a median of approximately 6.6 months before onset, with around 70% sensitivity and 72.22% specificity. Ophthalmopathy was separated from stable hyperthyroidism by a 13 V-J signature model, with approximately 85% sensitivity and approximately 81% specificity obtained in cross-validation and 80%/75% obtained in testing. Most expanded thyroid clonotypes (frequency above 0.001) were also detected in blood, suggesting blood repertoires may reflect thyroid immune responses. Sample size was not statistically predetermined, and investigators were not blinded to group allocation.

Amplification of TCR beta CDR3 regions was carried out from RNA transcripts. For the first round of RT-PCR on the TCR CDR3, the HTBI primer set was used together with the Qiagen OneStep RT-PCR kit. Libraries were constructed in a second round of multiplex PCR, after which size selection and purification were performed. Sequencing of the libraries was done on an Illumina HiSeq2000 using paired-end 100 bp reads. As for the original processing: Raw data were processed with SOAPnuke, discarding reads with adapters, uncalled bases, mean Phred below 15, or no exact constant-primer or identifier match. High-quality paired reads were merged using COPE v1.2.5, and each unique nucleotide sequence was defined as a clonotype. Clonotypes were aligned to IMGT TRBV, TRBD and TRBJ reference segments using MiTCR v1.1. The analysis included only V-J combinations with a frequency above 0.0001, which together covered about 99% of the repertoires. The TCS score was defined as F50 (clonal expansion) divided by E x V (chaos), with BLOSUM62-based TCRdist calculated between CDR3 peptides within each V-J. Welch's t-statistics and random forest reduced roughly 500 V-J features to 13, which were used in a naive Bayes classifier (R e1071). TCRdb reworked the public reads: Q25 trimming with fastp, MiXCR clone assembly, productive beta chains retained. Rows matching on CDR3 protein sequence are summarized as one entry with the most common DNA and genes. These V and J calls are TCRdb output, not the study's own analysis. The sample contains fewer than 500,000 distinct CDR3 sequences, around 13% of them found a single time. The ten top clones hold about 18% of the sample.

The chain is encoded by TRBV7-8 joined to TRBJ2-5; the D segment may tentatively be TRBD1 or TRBD2, each giving 6 matched bases. The sample consisted of blood. This TCR derives from a woman aged 25-40 years with Graves' ophthalmopathy. The nucleotide sequence is given as TGTGCCAGCAGCTTATCTCCGGGGGCGAAGACCCAGTACTTC. It translates as CASSLSPGAKTQYF.